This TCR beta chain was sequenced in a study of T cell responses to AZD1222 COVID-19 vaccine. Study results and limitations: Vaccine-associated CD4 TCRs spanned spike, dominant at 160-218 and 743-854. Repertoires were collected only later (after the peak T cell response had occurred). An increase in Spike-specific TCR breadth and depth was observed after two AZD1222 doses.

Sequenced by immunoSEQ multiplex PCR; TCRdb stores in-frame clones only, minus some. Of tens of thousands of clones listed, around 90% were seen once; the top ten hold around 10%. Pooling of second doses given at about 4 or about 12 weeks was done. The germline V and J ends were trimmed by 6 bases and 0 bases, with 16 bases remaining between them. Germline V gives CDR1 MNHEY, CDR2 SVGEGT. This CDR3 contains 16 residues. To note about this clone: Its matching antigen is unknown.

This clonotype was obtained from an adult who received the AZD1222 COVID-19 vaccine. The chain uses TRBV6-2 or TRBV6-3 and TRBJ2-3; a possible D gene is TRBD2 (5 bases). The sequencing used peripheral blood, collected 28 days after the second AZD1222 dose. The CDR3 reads CASSRLGRTSTDTQYF. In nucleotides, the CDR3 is TGTGCCAGCAGCCGTCTGGGGAGAACTAGCACAGATACGCAGTATTTT.